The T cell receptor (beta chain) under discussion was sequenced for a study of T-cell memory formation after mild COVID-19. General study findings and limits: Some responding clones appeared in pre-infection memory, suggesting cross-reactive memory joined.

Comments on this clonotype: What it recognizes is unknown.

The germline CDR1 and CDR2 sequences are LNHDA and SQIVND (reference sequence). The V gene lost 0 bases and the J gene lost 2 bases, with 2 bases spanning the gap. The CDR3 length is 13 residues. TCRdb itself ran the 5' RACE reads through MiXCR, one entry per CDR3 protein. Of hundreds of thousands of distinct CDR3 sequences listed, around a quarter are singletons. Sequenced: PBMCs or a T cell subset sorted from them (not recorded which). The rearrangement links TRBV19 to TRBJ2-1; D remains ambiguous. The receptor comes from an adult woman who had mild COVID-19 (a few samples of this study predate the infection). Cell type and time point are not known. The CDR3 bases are TGTGCCAGTAGTATAGATCCCTACAATGAGCAGTTCTTC. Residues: CASSIDPYNEQFF.